This TCR beta chain was recovered during a study of pediatric ulcerative colitis (dated by TCRdb to about 2019). Background for the entire study: Several ulcerative colitis patients had pancolitis and two had left-sided colitis, with histology consistent with ulcerative colitis in all. From nine newly diagnosed, treatment-naive pediatric ulcerative colitis patients and a handful of non-IBD control children, paired blood and rectal samples were collected. By Pediatric Ulcerative Colitis Activity Index, mild disease was classified in a couple of patients, moderate disease in four and acute severe colitis in three. The full study reports these points: Controls, mild-moderate and acute severe colitis patients were separated by rectal repertoire features, and reduced rectal diversity due to clonal expansions was observed in acute severe colitis. Significantly higher autologous blood-rectal clonal overlap was found in ulcerative colitis patients than in controls, which suggested increased T cell trafficking to inflamed tissue. A couple of rectal CDR3 clonotypes were found in every ulcerative colitis patient but in no control. Blood-derived T cells may have been included in rectal pinch biopsies, especially in patients with overt colitis. With only four individuals, the healthy control group was small. Because the repertoires came from total lymphocyte DNA, rare subsets such as regulatory T cells may have patterns that are not reflected. Two patients' blood samples yielded substantially fewer templates for technical reasons and were excluded from blood-rectal overlap analysis.

The germline V gene yields SGHRS for CDR1 and YFSETQ for CDR2. Its CDR3 holds 15 amino acids, cysteine through phenylalanine. Solely the CDR3 DNA is kept, with 45 bases framed from the first base. Trimming takes 3 bases off V and 0 bases off J; junction bases not matched to a gene: 2. Through the immunoSEQ TRB Survey service, multiplex V and J primers were used to amplify rearranged CDR3 beta regions from genomic DNA. To keep sequencing depth the same across samples, survey-level depth of up to 500,000 reads per sample was applied. The libraries were purified and pooled, then sequenced using Illumina technology. From the authors' description of their analysis: Productive clonality, sample overlap, pairwise scatters, CDR3 beta length, V/D/J gene usage and productiveness were assessed with immunoSEQ online tools. Calculated diversity was defined as the number of unique rearrangements divided by total templates times 100, and Shannon and Simpson indices were additionally computed. For principal component analysis, Z-score normalized data were analyzed with the R prcomp function and the ggbiplot package. Morisita's index was used to measure clonal overlap between blood and rectum within each subject. Held by TCRdb, this immuneACCESS table contains in-frame sequences only and omits some clones. Under half of the omission traces to an unresolved V gene where checked; the cause of the rest is unknown. The V and J calls and clone size are taken from that table; D and trimming were inferred from the DNA. Here the sample has tens of thousands of clones; roughly 73% occur a single time. The ten largest clones capture about 0.71% of the sample.

During colonoscopy, one to two pinch biopsies were obtained from the rectum for research purposes. No immunosuppressive medication had been given to the ulcerative colitis patients before the diagnostic colonoscopy. Before DNA isolation, rectal biopsies were subjected to proteinase K digestion. The Wizard kit (Promega) was used to extract genomic DNA from the blood and intestinal samples. On this clone itself: Its antigen target is currently unknown. No per-base quality is available; no much larger clone lies one base away.

This receptor was obtained from a boy aged 5 to 17 with moderate ulcerative colitis. This chain joins TRBV5-1 to TRBJ2-1; 8 nucleotides in the junction match TRBD1. Sample: gut tissue. Read as DNA, the sequence is TGCGCCAGCAGCTACAGGGGGATCTCCTACAATGAGCAGTTCTTC. It translates to CASSYRGISYNEQFF.